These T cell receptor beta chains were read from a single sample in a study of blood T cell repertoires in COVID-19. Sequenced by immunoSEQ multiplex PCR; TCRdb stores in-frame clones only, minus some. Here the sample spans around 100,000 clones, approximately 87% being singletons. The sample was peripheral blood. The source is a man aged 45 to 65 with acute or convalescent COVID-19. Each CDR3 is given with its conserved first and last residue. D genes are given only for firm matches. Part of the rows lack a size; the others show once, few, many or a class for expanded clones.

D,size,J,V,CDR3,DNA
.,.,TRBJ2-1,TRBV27,CASSLRGTQGNEQFF,TGTGCCAGCAGTTTAAGGGGGACACAGGGCAATGAGCAGTTCTTC
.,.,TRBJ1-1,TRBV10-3,CAISPGRRSTEAFF,TGTGCCATCAGTCCCGGAAGGAGGTCCACTGAAGCTTTCTTT
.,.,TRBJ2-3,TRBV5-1,CASSFQGTSTDTQYF,TGCGCCAGCTCTTTCCAGGGGACCAGCACAGATACGCAGTATTTT
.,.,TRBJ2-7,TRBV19,CASSTRTDSYEQYF,TGTGCCAGTAGTACCCGGACAGACTCCTACGAGCAGTACTTC
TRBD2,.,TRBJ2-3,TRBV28,CASSSREGRADTQYF,TGTGCCAGCAGTTCTCGGGAGGGCCGGGCAGATACGCAGTATTTT
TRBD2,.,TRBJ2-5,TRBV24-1,CATSDTGAGGPLETQYF,TGTGCCACCAGTGACACGGGAGCGGGAGGGCCGTTAGAGACCCAGTACTTC
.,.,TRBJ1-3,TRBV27,CASSYRPGGQGNTIYF,TGTGCCAGCAGTTACCGACCGGGGGGCCAAGGAAACACCATATATTTT
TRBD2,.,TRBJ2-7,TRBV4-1,CASSQDPRGGYEQYF,TGCGCCAGCAGCCAAGATCCCCGGGGGGGGTACGAGCAGTACTTC
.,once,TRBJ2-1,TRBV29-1,CSVEFPFSYNEQFF,TGCAGCGTTGAATTTCCCTTCTCCTACAATGAGCAGTTCTTC
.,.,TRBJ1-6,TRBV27,CASSTGQTYNSPLHF,TGTGCCAGCAGTACCGGACAGACTTATAATTCACCCCTCCACTTT
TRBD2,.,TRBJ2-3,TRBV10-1,CASRAGGGDTQYF,TGCGCCAGCAGGGCGGGAGGAGGAGATACGCAGTATTTT
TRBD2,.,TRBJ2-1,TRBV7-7,CASSLGGSGEGYNEQFF,TGTGCCAGCAGCTTAGGAGGGAGCGGGGAGGGGTACAATGAGCAGTTCTTC
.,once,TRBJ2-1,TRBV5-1,CASSPDTRSYNEQFF,TGCGCCAGCAGCCCTGACACTCGCTCCTACAATGAGCAGTTCTTC
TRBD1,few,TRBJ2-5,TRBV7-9,CASSSGGQGRETQYF,TGTGCCAGCAGCTCTGGGGGACAGGGCAGGGAGACCCAGTACTTC
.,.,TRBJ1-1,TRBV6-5,CASSYSQMQEAFF,TGTGCCAGCAGTTACTCGCAGATGCAGGAAGCTTTCTTT
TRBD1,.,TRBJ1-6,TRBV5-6,CASSIRGQGNSPLHF,TGTGCCAGCAGCATCAGGGGGCAGGGTAATTCACCCCTCCACTTT
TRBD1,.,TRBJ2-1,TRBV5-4,CASSTRQGLYNEQFF,TGTGCCAGCAGCACCCGACAGGGCCTTTACAATGAGCAGTTCTTC
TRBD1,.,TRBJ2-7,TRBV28,CASSTRGRSYEQYF,TGTGCCAGCAGTACCAGGGGGAGAAGCTACGAGCAGTACTTC
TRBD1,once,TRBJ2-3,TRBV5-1,CASSLPAGQGTDTQYF,TGCGCCAGCAGCTTACCCGCGGGACAGGGGACAGATACGCAGTATTTT
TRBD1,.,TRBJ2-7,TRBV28,CASSFSDRGEQYF,TGTGCCAGCAGTTTCTCGGACAGGGGCGAGCAGTACTTC
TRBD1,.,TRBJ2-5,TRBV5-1,CASSLVTGGWETQYF,TGCGCCAGCAGCTTGGTGACAGGGGGCTGGGAGACCCAGTACTTC
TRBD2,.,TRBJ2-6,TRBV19,CATSRTSGRMGSGANVLTF,TGTGCCACCTCCAGGACTAGCGGGAGGATGGGCTCTGGGGCCAACGTCCTGACTTTC
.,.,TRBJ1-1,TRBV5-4,CASRQTVNTEAFF,TGTGCCAGCAGACAGACAGTGAACACTGAAGCTTTCTTT
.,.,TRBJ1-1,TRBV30,CAFSQGRTEAFF,TGTGCCTTCTCTCAGGGTCGGACTGAAGCTTTCTTT
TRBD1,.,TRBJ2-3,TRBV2,CASRKDRATDTQYF,TGTGCCAGCAGGAAGGACAGGGCCACAGATACGCAGTATTTT
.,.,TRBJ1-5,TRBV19,CATRTWATSNQPQHF,TGTGCCACCCGGACTTGGGCCACTAGCAATCAGCCCCAGCATTTT
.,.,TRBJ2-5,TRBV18,CASSHPGERETQYF,TGTGCCAGCTCGCACCCAGGGGAGCGTGAGACCCAGTACTTC
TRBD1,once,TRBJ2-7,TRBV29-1,CSVGTGGSYEQYF,TGCAGCGTGGGGACAGGGGGCTCCTACGAGCAGTACTTC
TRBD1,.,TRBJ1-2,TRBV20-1,CSSGTGPYTF,TGCAGTTCCGGGACAGGGCCCTACACCTTC
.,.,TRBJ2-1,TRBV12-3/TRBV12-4,CASSFLVVDEQFF,TGTGCCAGCAGTTTTTTAGTGGTCGATGAGCAGTTCTTC
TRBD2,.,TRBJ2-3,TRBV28,CASNKAGGTDTQYF,TGTGCCAGCAATAAAGCGGGAGGCACAGATACGCAGTATTTT
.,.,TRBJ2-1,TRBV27,CASSLPGTSLGNEQFF,TGTGCCAGCAGTCTGCCTGGCACTAGTCTAGGAAATGAGCAGTTCTTC
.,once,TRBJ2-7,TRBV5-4,CASSQGGGTWDEQYF,TGTGCCAGCAGCCAGGGGGGCGGGACATGGGACGAGCAGTACTTC
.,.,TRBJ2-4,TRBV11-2,CASSPSGGSKNIQYF,TGTGCCAGCAGCCCGAGCGGAGGGAGTAAAAACATTCAGTACTTC
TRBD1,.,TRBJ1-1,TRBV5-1,CASSPGTAKIAFF,TGCGCCAGCAGCCCCGGGACAGCCAAAATAGCTTTCTTT
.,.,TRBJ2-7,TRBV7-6,CASSGGGSPYEQYF,TGTGCCAGCAGCGGGGGCGGGAGTCCCTACGAGCAGTACTTC
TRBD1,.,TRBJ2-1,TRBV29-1,CSVDPGTGRDEQFF,TGCAGCGTTGACCCCGGGACAGGGCGGGATGAGCAGTTCTTC
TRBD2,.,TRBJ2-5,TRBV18,CASSEGTSGSGQETQYF,TGTGCCAGCTCCGAAGGGACTAGCGGGAGTGGGCAAGAGACCCAGTACTTC
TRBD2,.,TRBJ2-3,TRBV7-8,CASSPTSAIDTQYF,TGTGCCAGCAGCCCGACTAGCGCGATAGATACGCAGTATTTT
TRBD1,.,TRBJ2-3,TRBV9,CASSPGQATDTQYF,TGTGCCAGCAGCCCGGGACAGGCCACAGATACGCAGTATTTT
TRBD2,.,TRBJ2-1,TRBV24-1,CATSRKLAGGSYNEQFF,TGTGCCACCAGCCGCAAACTAGCGGGAGGTTCCTACAATGAGCAGTTCTTC
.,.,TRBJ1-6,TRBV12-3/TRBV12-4,CASSADNSPLHF,TGTGCCAGCAGTGCGGATAATTCACCCCTCCACTTT
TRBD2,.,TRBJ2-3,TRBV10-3,CAISILAGSHTDTQYF,TGTGCCATCAGTATCCTAGCGGGTAGTCACACAGATACGCAGTATTTT
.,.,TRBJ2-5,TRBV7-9,CASGRGSETQYF,TGTGCCAGTGGAAGGGGGTCAGAGACCCAGTACTTC
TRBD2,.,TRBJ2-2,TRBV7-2,CASSPLGTSGRAGELFF,TGTGCCAGCAGCCCCCTCGGGACTAGCGGGAGAGCCGGGGAGCTGTTTTTT
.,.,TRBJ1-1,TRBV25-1,CASSPRGITEAFF,TGTGCCAGCAGTCCCAGGGGAATCACTGAAGCTTTCTTT
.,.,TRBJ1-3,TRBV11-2,CASSLVPGRSGNTIYF,TGTGCCAGCAGCTTAGTCCCAGGGAGGTCCGGAAACACCATATATTTT
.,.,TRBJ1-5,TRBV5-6,CASSLGSQVGAEHF,TGTGCCAGCAGCTTGGGCTCACAGGTTGGCGCCGAGCATTTT
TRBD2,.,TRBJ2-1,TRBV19,CASSTDQRESSYNEQFF,TGTGCCAGTAGTACTGATCAGCGGGAGAGCTCCTACAATGAGCAGTTCTTC
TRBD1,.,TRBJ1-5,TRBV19,CASSPGTGVQPQHF,TGTGCCAGTAGCCCCGGGACAGGAGTACAGCCCCAGCATTTT